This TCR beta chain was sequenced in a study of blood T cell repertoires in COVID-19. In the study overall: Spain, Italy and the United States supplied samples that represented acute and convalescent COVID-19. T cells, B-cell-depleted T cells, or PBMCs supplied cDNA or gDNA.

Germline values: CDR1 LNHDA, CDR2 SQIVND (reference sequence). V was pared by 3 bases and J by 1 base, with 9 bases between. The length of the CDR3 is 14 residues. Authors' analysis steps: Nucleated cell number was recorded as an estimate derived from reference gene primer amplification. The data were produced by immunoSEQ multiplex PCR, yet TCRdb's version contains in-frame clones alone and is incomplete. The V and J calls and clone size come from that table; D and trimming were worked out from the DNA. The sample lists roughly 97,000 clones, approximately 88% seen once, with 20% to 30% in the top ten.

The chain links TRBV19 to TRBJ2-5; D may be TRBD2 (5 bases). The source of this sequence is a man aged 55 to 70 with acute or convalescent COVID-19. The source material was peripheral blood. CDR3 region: CASSMEAAQETQYF. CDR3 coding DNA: TGTGCCAGTAGTATGGAGGCAGCCCAAGAGACCCAGTACTTC.